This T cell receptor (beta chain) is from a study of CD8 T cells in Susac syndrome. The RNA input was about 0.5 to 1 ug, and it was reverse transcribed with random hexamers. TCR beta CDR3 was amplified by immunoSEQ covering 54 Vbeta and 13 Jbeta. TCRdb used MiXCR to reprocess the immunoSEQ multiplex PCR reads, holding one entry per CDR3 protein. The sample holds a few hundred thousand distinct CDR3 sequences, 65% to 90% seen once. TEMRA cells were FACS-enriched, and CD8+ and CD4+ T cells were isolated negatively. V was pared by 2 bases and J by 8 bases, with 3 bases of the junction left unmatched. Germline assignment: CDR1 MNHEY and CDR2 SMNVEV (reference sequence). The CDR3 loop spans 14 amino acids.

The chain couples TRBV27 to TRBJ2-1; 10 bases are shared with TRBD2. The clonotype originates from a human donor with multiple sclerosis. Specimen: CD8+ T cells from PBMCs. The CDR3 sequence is CASSLQREGDEQFF. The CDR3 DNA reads TGTGCCAGCAGTTTACAGCGGGAGGGGGATGAGCAGTTCTTC.